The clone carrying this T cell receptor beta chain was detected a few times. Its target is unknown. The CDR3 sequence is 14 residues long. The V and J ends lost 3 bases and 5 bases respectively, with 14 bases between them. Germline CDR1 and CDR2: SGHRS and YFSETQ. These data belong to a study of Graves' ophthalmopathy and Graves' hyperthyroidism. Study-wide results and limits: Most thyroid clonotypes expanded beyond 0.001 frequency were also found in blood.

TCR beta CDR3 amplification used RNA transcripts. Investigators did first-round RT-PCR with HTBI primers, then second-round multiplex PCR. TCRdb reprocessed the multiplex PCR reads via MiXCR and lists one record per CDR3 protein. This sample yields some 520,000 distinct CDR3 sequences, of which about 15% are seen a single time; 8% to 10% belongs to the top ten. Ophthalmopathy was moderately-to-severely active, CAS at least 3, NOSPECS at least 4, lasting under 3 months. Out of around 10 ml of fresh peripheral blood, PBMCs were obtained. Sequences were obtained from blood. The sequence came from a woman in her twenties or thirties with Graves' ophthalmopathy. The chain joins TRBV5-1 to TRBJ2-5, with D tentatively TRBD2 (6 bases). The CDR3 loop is CASSSTQAGETQYF. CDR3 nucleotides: TGCGCCAGCAGCTCAACACAGGCGGGGGAGACCCAGTACTTC. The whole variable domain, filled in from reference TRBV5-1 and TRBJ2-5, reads KAGVTQTPRYLIKTRGQQVTLSCSPISGHRSVSWYQQTPGQGLQFLFEYFSETQRNKGNFPGRFSGRQFSNSRSEMNVSTLELGDSALYLCASSSTQAGETQYFGPGTRLLVL.